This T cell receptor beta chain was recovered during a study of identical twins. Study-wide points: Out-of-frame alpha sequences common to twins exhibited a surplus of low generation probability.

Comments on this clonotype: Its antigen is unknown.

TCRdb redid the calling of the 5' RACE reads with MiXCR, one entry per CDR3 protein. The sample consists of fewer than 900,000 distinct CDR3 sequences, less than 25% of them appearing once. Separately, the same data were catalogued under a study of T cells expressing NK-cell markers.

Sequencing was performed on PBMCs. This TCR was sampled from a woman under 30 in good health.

CDR3 residues: CAISELPWESGSTDTQYF. The CDR3 DNA reads as TGTGCCATCAGTGAGTTGCCGTGGGAATCCGGAAGCACAGATACGCAGTATTTT. The chain has TRBV10-3 and TRBJ2-3, with D unresolved. Germline lookup yields CDR1 ENHRY and CDR2 SYGVKD. V lost 1 base, J lost 0 bases, and 17 bases lay in between. This CDR3 contains 18 residues.